These T cell receptor beta chains were read from a single sample in a study of cytomegalovirus exposure and HLA in healthy donors. Here immunoSEQ multiplex PCR was the method, and the copy in TCRdb shows in-frame clones only, minus some. Counted here are over 150,000 clones, 75% occurring once; the ten biggest clones make up over 4.5%. The specimen was PBMCs. The receptors shown here come from a male donor in good health and CMV-seronegative. The CDR3 runs from the conserved cysteine through the conserved F or W. Each record gives: D gene, CDR3 length, J gene, clone size, V gene, CDR3 DNA, CDR3 protein. D genes are given only for firm matches. Some rows mark clone size as missing; the rest say once, few, many or name a class of expanded clone.

TRBD1	12	TRBJ2-5	few	TRBV29-1	TGCAGCGTTGCACAGGGGACGGAGACCCAGTACTTC	CSVAQGTETQYF
.	16	TRBJ2-3	.	TRBV5-6	TGTGCCAGCAGCTTGGCCCCTAGCGAGAGTTCCGATACGCAGTATTTT	CASSLAPSESSDTQYF
TRBD1	12	TRBJ2-7	.	TRBV7-3	TGTGCCAGCAGCAAACAGGGGGGCGAGCAGTACTTC	CASSKQGGEQYF
TRBD2	15	TRBJ2-3	.	TRBV6-4	TGTGCCAGCAGTGGACTAGCGGGAGGGCCGGATACGCAGTATTTT	CASSGLAGGPDTQYF
.	16	TRBJ2-7	.	TRBV4-3	TGCGCCAGCAGCCAAGACTACAAGACAATCAGAAACGAGCAGTACTTC	CASSQDYKTIRNEQYF
TRBD2	15	TRBJ2-1	.	TRBV30	TGTGCCTGGAGGGGGCTAGCGGGAGGTGACAATGAGCAGTTCTTC	CAWRGLAGGDNEQFF
.	13	TRBJ1-1	once	TRBV6-5	TGTGCCAGCAGCAGAGGAGTGGACACTGAAGCTTTCTTT	CASSRGVDTEAFF
.	13	TRBJ2-7	.	TRBV14	TGTGCCAGCAGTCGGACAGGAGGGTACGAGCAGTACTTC	CASSRTGGYEQYF
TRBD2	18	TRBJ2-7	few	TRBV4-1	TGCGCCAGCAGCCAAGTTATTGGGGCGGGAGGGCCAACCTACGAGCAGTACTTC	CASSQVIGAGGPTYEQYF
TRBD2	13	TRBJ2-5	.	TRBV25-1	TGTGCCAGCAGCGCGAGCGGGGTAGAGACCCAGTACTTC	CASSASGVETQYF
.	17	TRBJ1-5	once	TRBV7-9	TGTGCCAGCAGCTTAGGCAGAGGCCGAGCGGGTAATCAGCCCCAGCATTTT	CASSLGRGRAGNQPQHF
TRBD1	14	TRBJ1-2	.	TRBV7-3	TGTGCCAGCAGCCAGGGACAGGGGGACTATGGCTACACCTTC	CASSQGQGDYGYTF
.	12	TRBJ2-2	.	TRBV19	TGTGCCAGTCAATCGGTCTCCGGGGAGCTGTTTTTT	CASQSVSGELFF
TRBD1	15	TRBJ1-6	.	TRBV7-3	TGTGCCAGCAGCTTAGGACAGGGGGGAAATTCACCCCTCCACTTT	CASSLGQGGNSPLHF
TRBD1	15	TRBJ2-7	.	TRBV28	TGTGCCAGCAGACCGTCGACAGGGACCCCCTACGAGCAGTACTTC	CASRPSTGTPYEQYF
.	15	TRBJ2-3	few	TRBV9	TGTGCCAGCAGCGTAGGTAGCAGCAGCACAGATACGCAGTATTTT	CASSVGSSSTDTQYF
.	16	TRBJ2-6	.	TRBV7-9	TGTGCCAGCAGCCTACTCGGTCCCTCTGGGGCCAACGTCCTGACTTTC	CASSLLGPSGANVLTF
.	13	TRBJ1-2	once	TRBV30	TGTGCCTGGGCCGGGACACCAAACTATGGCTACACCTTC	CAWAGTPNYGYTF
TRBD1	15	TRBJ1-4	.	TRBV7-9	TGTGCCAGCAGCTTAGTTGGACAGGGGTGGGAAAAACTGTTTTTT	CASSLVGQGWEKLFF
TRBD1	17	TRBJ2-7	.	TRBV4-1	TGCGCCAGCAGCCAAGAAGAAGGGACAGGGGAAACCTACGAGCAGTACTTC	CASSQEEGTGETYEQYF
.	12	TRBJ2-1	.	TRBV7-3	TGTGCCAGCAGCCCGACTGGCAATGAGCAGTTCTTC	CASSPTGNEQFF
.	13	TRBJ1-4	.	TRBV7-9	TGTGCCAGCAGCCAAGCGGGGGCTGAAAAACTGTTTTTT	CASSQAGAEKLFF
TRBD1	15	TRBJ2-7	once	TRBV27	TGTGCCAGCAGGGGACAGGGGGCGGGCTCCTACGAGCAGTACTTC	CASRGQGAGSYEQYF
.	13	TRBJ2-7	few	TRBV28	TGTGCCAGCAGTTCCCCCCAGGTCCACGAGCAGTACTTC	CASSSPQVHEQYF
.	13	TRBJ1-5	.	TRBV29-1	TGCAGCGTCTCAGGGACACCTTATCAGCCCCAGCATTTT	CSVSGTPYQPQHF
TRBD1	17	TRBJ2-2	.	TRBV7-3	TGTGCCAGCAGAACGGACAGGGGGTTGCTAGGCGCCGGGGAGCTGTTTTTT	CASRTDRGLLGAGELFF